Listed below are T cell receptor beta chains from one sample, sequenced in a study of shared clonotypes between healthy human individuals. The data were produced by immunoSEQ multiplex PCR, yet TCRdb's version contains in-frame clones alone and is incomplete. Among around 600,000 clones, approximately 95% were seen once, and the ten largest hold around 0.12%. The sample taken for sequencing was naive CD8+ T cells sorted from blood. These TCRs come from a woman aged 30 to 39 in good health. The CDR3 runs from the conserved cysteine through the conserved F or W. Each record gives: J gene, clone size, V gene, D gene, CDR3 protein, CDR3 DNA. D genes are given only for firm matches. Where a row states a size, it is once, few, many or the class of an expanded clone; other rows omit it.

TRBJ1-1 once TRBV28 . CASRWSGEAFF TGTGCCAGCCGCTGGTCCGGTGAAGCTTTCTTT
TRBJ1-2 . TRBV28 . CASSLRGFYGYTF TGTGCCAGCAGTCTACGGGGCTTCTATGGCTACACCTTC
TRBJ2-7 few TRBV7-9 TRBD1 CASSPPGQGFEQYF TGTGCCAGCAGCCCTCCGGGACAGGGGTTCGAGCAGTACTTC
TRBJ2-5 . TRBV11-2 . CASRGEEETQYF TGTGCCAGCAGGGGCGAAGAAGAGACCCAGTACTTC
TRBJ1-1 . TRBV10-2 TRBD1 CASSESWDRNTEAFF TGCGCCAGCAGTGAGTCGTGGGACAGGAACACTGAAGCTTTCTTT
TRBJ2-7 once TRBV27 TRBD2 CASSHGTSGLLGLYEQYF TGTGCCAGCAGTCATGGGACTAGCGGGTTGCTCGGGCTTTACGAGCAGTACTTC
TRBJ2-1 . TRBV5-6 TRBD2 CASSLAASGRAGYNEQFF TGTGCCAGCAGCTTGGCGGCTAGCGGGAGGGCGGGGTACAATGAGCAGTTCTTC
TRBJ2-2 . TRBV7-6 . CASSLTGTFNTGELFF TGTGCCAGCAGCTTAACCGGGACTTTTAACACCGGGGAGCTGTTTTTT
TRBJ2-3 . TRBV4-1 TRBD2 CASSQDNPGGITDTQYF TGCGCCAGCAGCCAAGATAATCCGGGAGGAATCACAGATACGCAGTATTTT
TRBJ1-3 . TRBV5-5 . CASSLGGSSGNTIYF TGTGCCAGCAGCTTGGGCGGGAGCTCTGGAAACACCATATATTTT
TRBJ1-1 . TRBV6-1 . CASSDFQLRMNTEAFF TGTGCCAGCAGTGACTTCCAACTGAGGATGAACACTGAAGCTTTCTTT
TRBJ2-7 . TRBV27 . CASSFGSDYEQYF TGTGCCAGCAGTTTTGGGTCGGACTACGAGCAGTACTTC
TRBJ2-3 . TRBV7-2 TRBD2 CASSSASGRSDTQYF TGTGCCAGCAGCTCGGCTAGCGGGAGGTCAGATACGCAGTATTTT
TRBJ1-4 . TRBV19 TRBD1 CASSPGGEGTNEKLFF TGTGCCAGTAGCCCAGGGGGGGAAGGCACTAATGAAAAACTGTTTTTT
TRBJ2-4 . TRBV6-1 . CASSERGIALAKNIQYF TGTGCCAGCAGTGAACGCGGGATAGCCCTAGCCAAAAACATTCAGTACTTC
TRBJ2-2 . TRBV5-6 TRBD2 CASSLTGLAAGELFF TGTGCCAGCAGCTTGACGGGACTAGCCGCCGGGGAGCTGTTTTTT
TRBJ2-6 once TRBV27 TRBD1 CASSSTGGSGANVLTF TGTGCCAGCAGTTCTACAGGGGGCTCTGGGGCCAACGTCCTGACTTTC
TRBJ2-4 . TRBV11-2 . CASSPTGPKNIQYF TGTGCCAGCAGCCCTACGGGGCCCAAAAACATTCAGTACTTC
TRBJ1-1 once TRBV2 . CASRGTGRLSEAFF TGTGCCAGCAGGGGTACAGGAAGGCTCTCTGAAGCTTTCTTT